Listed below are T cell receptor beta chains from one sample, sequenced in a study of blood T cells in healthy people across ages. TCRdb called the 5' RACE reads again in MiXCR, with one record for every CDR3 protein. The table lists 550,000 to 650,000 distinct CDR3 sequences, around 27% of them singletons. These data also formed part of another study, on T cells of mothers and their children.

Sample: blood. Source of these receptors: a boy aged 2 to 10 in good health. CDR3s include the opening cysteine and the closing phenylalanine or tryptophan. Each record gives: J gene, V gene, D gene, CDR3 protein. A D gene is named only where the DNA matches it firmly.

>TRBJ1-4|TRBV27|.
CASSYQGGDEKLFF
>TRBJ2-6|TRBV29-1|.
CSVAEGAISGANVLTF
>TRBJ2-7|TRBV7-2|TRBD1
CASSLGGDRVTYEQYF
>TRBJ2-6|TRBV14|.
CASSHRQHLYSGANVLTF
>TRBJ1-2|TRBV27|TRBD1
CASSSGQGIGFGYTF
>TRBJ2-3|TRBV4-3|TRBD2
CASSLSGRAADTQYF
>TRBJ2-7|TRBV29-1|.
CSVEASNYEQYF
>TRBJ2-1|TRBV20-1|.
CSARVLGFPEQFF
>TRBJ2-1|TRBV4-2|.
CASSQDFPDYNEQFF
>TRBJ1-6|TRBV28|TRBD1
CASREGARNSPLHF
>TRBJ2-5|TRBV10-3|.
CAISDGREETQYF
>TRBJ2-2|TRBV5-5|.
CASSLERGMGELFF
>.|TRBV7-2|.
CASSTGTIYEQYF
>TRBJ2-3|TRBV20-1|TRBD2
CSSGRAGGPGDTQYF
>.|TRBV6-5|TRBD2
CATSSGNYNEQFF
>TRBJ1-1|TRBV19|.
CASSTLGFGGTEAFF
>TRBJ2-7|TRBV7-9|.
CASSNIGGARTYEQYF
>TRBJ2-2|TRBV29-1|.
CSVVLGLRTGELFF
>TRBJ2-5|TRBV6-2/TRBV6-3|TRBD2
CASSYPRVASGTPRETQYF
>TRBJ1-5|TRBV12-3/TRBV12-4|.
CASRPSGAGNQPQHF
>TRBJ1-1|TRBV7-9|.
CASSYPGPGLNTEAFF
>.|TRBV20-1|TRBD2
CSGGLAGSYEQYF
>TRBJ2-5|TRBV27|.
CASSLSEEETQYF
>TRBJ2-2|TRBV2|.
CTSSDYPTGELFF
>TRBJ1-4|TRBV20-1|.
CSAGLQPGASEKLFF
>.|TRBV18|.
CASSPPGGYEQFF
>TRBJ2-3|TRBV7-6|TRBD2
CASSRKAGGPDTQYF
>TRBJ2-1|TRBV10-2|TRBD2
CASSGRGLAGRKFF
>TRBJ2-5|TRBV7-2|.
CATHGALGETQYF
>TRBJ2-3|TRBV9|TRBD2
CASSQPSGRGHLDTQYF
>TRBJ2-5|TRBV6-5|.
CASRSSGVGEETQYF
>TRBJ1-2|TRBV25-1|.
CASSAPAARGQNYGYTF
>TRBJ2-5|TRBV12-3/TRBV12-4|.
CASSLFGGAIKETQYF
>TRBJ1-4|TRBV29-1|TRBD1
CSARTGQEKLFF
>TRBJ1-2|TRBV3-1|.
CASSQGRGVGYTF
>TRBJ2-3|TRBV7-9|.
CASSLAAGSDTQYF
>TRBJ2-1|TRBV4-2|TRBD1
CASSQGLLRDSAYNEQFF
>.|TRBV10-3|.
CAISEGRGETQYF
>TRBJ2-5|TRBV29-1|.
CSVATVLQETQYF
>TRBJ2-7|TRBV6-2/TRBV6-3|.
CVSSYRPGHSTYEQYF
>TRBJ1-4|TRBV10-3|.
CAISEWQGSEKLFF
>TRBJ2-3|TRBV3-1|.
CASSQVPGAWTDTQYF
>TRBJ2-1|TRBV5-1|.
CASSLGQRDNEQFF
>TRBJ2-2|TRBV4-3|.
CASSSGTPNTGELFF
>TRBJ2-3|TRBV6-2/TRBV6-3|.
CASSYSRGTIHTQYF
>TRBJ1-4|TRBV3-1|TRBD1
CASSQTPGDRVKKLFF
>.|TRBV6-2/TRBV6-3|.
CASSYSLDLPYEQYF
>TRBJ2-4|TRBV6-4|.
CASSRPPTAAKNIQYF
>.|TRBV18|.
CASSPQGPPTYEQYF
>TRBJ1-3|TRBV20-1|.
CSAATGLAGNTIYF
>TRBJ2-2|TRBV25-1|.
CASSEGQGDTGELFF
>TRBJ2-4|TRBV30|.
CAWSERKNIQYF
>TRBJ2-3|TRBV10-3|.
CAISPTSTDTQYF
>TRBJ2-1|TRBV7-9|TRBD1
CASSYRGQGSDEQFF
>TRBJ2-1|TRBV4-1|TRBD2
CASSQGLRGTSYNEQFF
>TRBJ2-7|TRBV6-2/TRBV6-3|.
CASRVAGQGESEQYF
>.|TRBV7-2|.
CASSPREGAYEQYF